The rows below give T cell receptor beta chains drawn from one sample of a study of blood T cell repertoires in COVID-19. Sequencing used immunoSEQ multiplex PCR; TCRdb keeps in-frame clones, though not all of them. The sample lists roughly 100,000 clones; 76% were seen once. Sequenced material: peripheral blood. The source is a man older than 75 with COVID-19, enrolled during active disease. Each CDR3 is given with its conserved first and last residue.

V | CDR3
TRBV5-8 | CASTRGQERANYGYTF
TRBV4-2 | CASSQDPPGLAGAGELFF
TRBV7-8 | CASSLTSGHEQYF
TRBV6-6 | CASSYSQGAFEAFF
TRBV9 | CASSVEIGDSEQFF
TRBV2 | CASSLQVNTEAFF
TRBV11-2 | CASSLGLQGYEQFF
TRBV7-2 | CASSLDPAGNTIYF
TRBV21-1 | CASSARGGQGAGYGYTF
TRBV6-5 | CASSSSGLSPLHF
TRBV19 | CASSRQGYGYTF
TRBV7-8 | CASSHNPGKATEKLFF
TRBV28 | CASSPRGYDTGELFF
TRBV11-2 | CASSSSAAGGRTDTQYF
TRBV19 | CASSTGNEQFF
TRBV6-5 | CASSRAGYSNQPQHF
TRBV30 | CAWSGGHPYEQYF
TRBV5-1 | CASSFTSGLYEQYF
TRBV6-4 | CAVDTYSGNTIYF
TRBV18 | CASSPPQGKLGTQYF
TRBV9 | CASRAGQNTGELFF
TRBV6-5 | CASSFTANTEAFF
TRBV28 | CASRGQGGDTQYF
TRBV5-1 | CASSFGLALVETQYF
TRBV7-9 | CASSLLAGGAYNEQFF
TRBV3-1/TRBV3-2 | CASSQWTGTGASEQYF
TRBV7-2 | CASSRDSNTEAFF
TRBV5-4 | CASSAQGGGDEKLFF
TRBV4-3 | CASSQSRADTQYF
TRBV28 | CASRRTGSNSPLHF
TRBV9 | CASSVGSGSEETQYF
TRBV28 | CASSAGTGGDNQPQHF
TRBV28 | CASSLISGHYVGQPQHF
TRBV6-5 | CASSYRGGEQYF
TRBV7-2 | CASSSRPDLNTEAFF
TRBV27 | CASSLAPTGVTYEQYF
TRBV28 | CASSLLRDRGNEQYF
TRBV27 | CASSSSPGQGSLGYTF
TRBV29-1 | CSVGGQGAYGYTF
TRBV6-5 | CASSPGRVNTIYF
TRBV11-2 | CASSLGTSSPETQYF
TRBV4-1 | CASRRTSGDGGELFF
TRBV2 | CASSDSGTGGEQFF
TRBV2 | CASSGTGAPAEAFF
TRBV2 | CASSWGVEETQYF
TRBV7-6 | CASSLGSGVLNTEAFF
TRBV25-1 | CASSEWFASEETQYF
TRBV9 | CASSLLEWTGGTGELFF